Shown below are 18 T cell receptor beta chains from a single sample sequenced in a study of tumor and adjacent non-tumor tissue in lung cancer. TCRbeta libraries were built with three rounds of nested PCR, modified from ARM-PCR. TCRdb re-called the multiplex PCR reads with MiXCR, one entry per CDR3 protein. Here the sample spans some 78,000 distinct CDR3 sequences, 80% to 85% being singletons. The template was RNA from unsorted bulk tissue. The sequencing input was lung tumor tissue. The source is a woman between 50 and 59 years old with non-small cell lung cancer.

With respect to this clonotype: A read error may account for a junction end that differs from germline. The chain carries TRBV20-1 and TRBJ2-1; the D is unclear. Germline CDR1 is DFQATT and CDR2 is SNEGSKA (reference sequence). This CDR3 spans 12 amino acids. The CDR3 DNA follows: TGTAGTGCTGGTGGGTCAGCAAATGAGCAGTTCTTC. Residues: CSAGGSANEQFF.

The V and J genes are TRBV12-3 or TRBV12-4 and TRBJ2-3, with unresolved D. The DNA end is a closer match to TRBJ1-5, so the J assignment may be wrong. CDR3 length: 15 amino acids. The CDR3 reads CASSLETLSTDTQHF. CDR3 sequence (DNA): TGTGCCAGTAGCTTAGAGACACTAAGCACAGATACGCAGCATTTT.

Turning to this clonotype: A read error may account for a junction end that differs from germline. The chain employs TRBV6-1 and TRBJ1-1; the D is unclear. CDR1 and CDR2 from the germline V gene are MNHNS and SASEGT. The CDR3 totals 15 residues. The CDR3 reads CVSSEDPSPNTEAFF. The DNA for the CDR3 is TGTGTCAGCAGTGAAGATCCCTCCCCGAACACTGAGGCTTTCTTT.

This clonotype appeared once. CDR3 DNA: TGTGCCAGCAGCATAGGAAGTAGCGGGAGTGGTTTAGAGCAGTACTTC. This codes for CASSIGSSGSGLEQYF. The chain links TRBV7-8 to TRBJ2-7; 9 bases fit TRBD2. Germline-derived CDR1 and CDR2 are SGHVS and FQNEAQ. This CDR3 has 16 residues. The V segment lost 5 bases and the J segment 7 bases; nucleotides outside the gene matches: 15.

About this clonotype: Here the CDR3 omits its conserved ending phenylalanine or tryptophan, so a read error is the likely source. The rearrangement links TRBV20-1 to TRBJ2-4; D possibly corresponds to TRBD2 (6 bases). Deletions cut 4 bases from V and 3 bases from J, with 10 bases between. The germline gives CDR1 DFQATT, CDR2 SNEGSKA (reference sequence). The CDR3 loop spans 13 amino acids. The CDR3 bases are TGCAGTGCTATTTGGGGACTCAAAAACATTCAGTACTTA. Translating it yields CSAIWGLKNIQYL.

This clonotype was counted between two and nine times. The junction and the germline gene differ at one end; a read error may be behind it. The chain has TRBV20-1 and TRBJ2-7; no definite D call. The CDR3 sequence is 14 residues long. Per the germline V gene, CDR1 is DFQATT and CDR2 is SNEGSKA (reference sequence). This CDR3 is CSATHSQSSYEQYF. CDR3 nucleotide sequence: TGCAGTGCTACTCATTCCCAGAGCTCCTATGAGCAGTACTTC.

Details on this clonotype: A much larger clone sits a single nucleotide away, making a read error possible. The rearrangement uses TRBV4-1 and TRBJ2-3, with 7 bases identical to TRBD2. CDR3 length: 14 amino acids. Germline V gene data show CDR1 as MGHRA and CDR2 as YSYEKL. V lost 7 bases to trimming and J lost 1 base; unmatched junction nucleotides: 5. CDR3: CASTGTTGTDTQYF. The CDR3 DNA sequence: TGCGCCAGCACCGGGACTACCGGCACAGATACGCAGTATTTT.

Turning to this clonotype: A read error may be the cause here, since a much bigger clone is one base away. The rearrangement joins TRBV20-1 to TRBJ2-3; tentative D call: TRBD2 (7 bases). This CDR3 has 15 residues. From germline, CDR1 is DFQATT and CDR2 SNEGSKA (reference sequence). Trimming removed 6 bases at V and 0 bases at J, with 16 bases between. The DNA for the CDR3 is TGCAGTGCAAGGGGGGGGACATATAGCACAGATACGCAGTATTTT. Protein sequence: CSARGGTYSTDTQYF.

This clonotype was recorded many times. The V call is TRBV7-9, the J call TRBJ1-2; TRBD1 agrees at 8 bases. The CDR3 extends over 14 amino acids. Germline-derived CDR1 and CDR2 are SEHNR and FQNEAQ (reference sequence). J lost 5 bases, V lost 5 bases, and 7 bases had no gene match. The DNA for the CDR3 is TGTGCCAGCAGCGCCGCCGGGACAGGATATGGCTACACCTTC. It translates to CASSAAGTGYGYTF.

For this clonotype: One end of the junction is discordant with germline, which a read error may explain. CDR3 in amino acids: CASSCSTSGSYEQYF. Written as DNA, the CDR3 is TGTGCCAGTAGTTGCTCGACTAGCGGGAGTTACGAGCAGTACTTC. The rearrangement links TRBV6-6 to TRBJ2-7; TRBD2 aligns across 12 bases. The CDR3 spans 15 residues. CDR1 and CDR2 from the germline V gene are MNHNY and SVGAGI (reference sequence).

Details on this clonotype: Mismatch with germline at one junction end may stem from a read error. The chain recombines TRBV29-1 with TRBJ2-3, with D possibly TRBD2 on 6 matching bases. This CDR3 is 13 amino acids long. The germline V gene has CDR1 SQVTM and CDR2 ANQGSEA. CDR3 nucleotide sequence: TGCAGCGTTGTGGGAGGTCTAACAGATACGCACTATTTT. Translated, it gives CSVVGGLTDTHYF.

Notes on this clonotype: At one of its ends the junction is not consistent with the germline gene, which may arise from a read error. V gene TRBV6-2 or TRBV6-3 combines with J gene TRBJ2-1; 9 positions agree with TRBD2. In germline, CDR1 is MNHEY, CDR2 SVGEGT. The CDR3 runs to 16 residues. The CDR3 spells CVSSFSGRLPYNEQFF. Written as DNA, the CDR3 is TGTGTCAGCAGTTTTAGCGGGAGACTCCCCTACAATGAGCAGTTCTTC.

About this clonotype: Being one base from a much bigger clone, this may be a read error. The chain recombines TRBV30 with TRBJ2-7, with 10 bases matching TRBD1. After removal of 4 bases from V and 7 bases from J, the junction contained 13 bases not matched to a gene. In germline, CDR1 is GTSNPN, CDR2 SVGIG (reference sequence). CDR3 length: 15 amino acids. The CDR3 DNA follows: TGTGCCTGGACCGAGACCGGGACAGGGGCTGAAGAGCAGTACTTC. Protein sequence: CAWTETGTGAEEQYF.

This clonotype came up many times. The chain employs TRBV28 and TRBJ2-5; TRBD2 matches at 11 bases. CDR1 and CDR2 from the germline V gene are MDHEN and SYDVKM. The junction had 10 bases not matched to a gene; V was cut back by 5 bases and J by 2 bases. CDR3 length equals 17 residues. CDR3 in DNA: TGTGCCAGCAGTCCACCTCGACTAGCGGGATTTCAAGAGACCCAGTACTTC. It is translated as CASSPPRLAGFQETQYF.

As regards this clonotype: A junction boundary mismatches the germline segment, possibly from a read error. The V gene is TRBV12-3 or TRBV12-4, the J gene TRBJ2-7; D remains unclear. The length of the CDR3 is 16 residues. The CDR3 nucleotides read TGTGTCAGCAGTACCCCAGCGAGAGACCTACCCTACGAGAAGTACTTC. Residues: CVSSTPARDLPYEKYF.

In this sample, this clonotype turned up once. Germline is not matched at one junction end, which may reflect a read error. This chain uses TRBV12-3 or TRBV12-4 with TRBJ2-5; 9 bases agree with TRBD2. The CDR3 runs to 19 residues. CDR3 residues: CPSSPAAFGLARVAETQYF. CDR3 nucleotide sequence: TGTCCCAGCAGTCCGGCCGCTTTCGGACTAGCGAGGGTCGCAGAGACCCAGTACTTC.

On this clonotype itself: One end of the junction varies from germline; a read error may be responsible. The gene calls are TRBV20-1 and TRBJ2-5; no clear D gene. The germline V gene has CDR1 DFQATT and CDR2 SNEGSKA (reference sequence). The CDR3 loop spans 12 amino acids. The DNA of the CDR3 is TGCAGTGCTTGTATCTCCCAAGGGACCCAGTACTTC. This translates into CSACISQGTQYF.

Regarding this clonotype: A read error may produce the germline difference seen at one junction end. The V call is TRBV11-2, the J call TRBJ1-2, with D uncertain. The CDR3 is 14 residues long. The germline CDR1 and CDR2 sequences are SGHAT and FQNNGV. Here the CDR3 reads CTSSLTRTNYGHTF. Written as DNA, the CDR3 is TGCACCAGCAGCTTAACACGTACTAACTATGGCCACACCTTC.